This TCR beta chain stems from a study of shared clonotypes between healthy human individuals. This clone was seen just once. At a deep level, the assay was run. Assay used: immunoSEQ multiplex PCR; TCRdb lists only in-frame clones, some missing. Among approximately 2,300,000 clones listed, approximately 90% were seen once. All donors were Caucasian adults living in Nashville, Tennessee. CD4+ cell separation produced CD45RA+ naive and CD45RA-negative memory subsets. In germline, CDR1 is LGHNA, CDR2 YSLEER. The CDR3 is 16 amino acids. V was shortened by 1 base and J by 1 base, with 13 bases between the two germline ends.

The chain has TRBV4-3 and TRBJ1-2; D uncertain. The sequence came from a man aged 18 to 30 in good health. Some clones in this sample may be carry-over from other donors' samples. Material for sequencing was naive CD4+ T cells from PBMCs. Subset here: CD45RA+ positively selected. The CDR3, as DNA: TGCGCCAGCAGCCAAGGGTTTCGGACTTTTAACTATGGCTACACCTTC. Its protein is CASSQGFRTFNYGYTF.